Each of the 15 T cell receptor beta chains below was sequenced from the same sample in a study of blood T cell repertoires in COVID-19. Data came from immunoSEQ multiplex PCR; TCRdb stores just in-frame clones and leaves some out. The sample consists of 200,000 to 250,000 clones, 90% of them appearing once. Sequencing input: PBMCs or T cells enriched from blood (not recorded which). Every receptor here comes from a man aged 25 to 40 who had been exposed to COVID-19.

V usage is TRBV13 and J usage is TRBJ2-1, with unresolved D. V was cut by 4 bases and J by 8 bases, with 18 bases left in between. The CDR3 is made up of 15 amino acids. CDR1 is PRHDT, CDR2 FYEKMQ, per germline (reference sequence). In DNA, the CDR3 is TGTGCCAGCAGCTCCCACTCGGAGAATCCGGATGAGCAGTTCTTC. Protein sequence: CASSSHSENPDEQFF.

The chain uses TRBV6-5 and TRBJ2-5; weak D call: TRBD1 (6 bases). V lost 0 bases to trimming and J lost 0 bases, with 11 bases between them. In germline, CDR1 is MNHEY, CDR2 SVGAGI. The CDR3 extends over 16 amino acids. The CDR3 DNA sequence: TGTGCCAGCAGTTACTCGAAGGCAGGGGACCAAGAGACCCAGTACTTC. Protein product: CASSYSKAGDQETQYF.

CDR3 region: CASSQRQLNEQFF. The CDR3 DNA reads as TGCGCCAGCAGCCAACGACAGCTGAATGAGCAGTTCTTC. The V gene is TRBV4-1, the J gene TRBJ2-1; possibly TRBD1 for D (5 bases). Trimming removed 2 bases at V and 7 bases at J, with 9 bases between. The germline CDR1 and CDR2 sequences are MGHRA and YSYEKL. This CDR3 spans 13 amino acids.

The CDR3 sequence is CASRSHEGDSYEQYF. CDR3 in DNA: TGTGCAAGTCGCTCTCATGAGGGCGACTCCTACGAGCAGTACTTC. The chain uses TRBV12-2 and TRBJ2-7; TRBD2, the table's D call, lacks a check against the DNA. TRBV12-2 is a recognized pseudogene. The CDR3 consists of 15 residues.

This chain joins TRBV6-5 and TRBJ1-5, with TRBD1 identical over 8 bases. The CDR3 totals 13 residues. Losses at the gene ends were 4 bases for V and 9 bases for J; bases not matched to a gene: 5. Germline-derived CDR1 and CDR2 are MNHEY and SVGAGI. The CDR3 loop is CASSFGQGLPQHF. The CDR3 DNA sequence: TGTGCCAGCAGTTTCGGACAGGGACTGCCCCAGCATTTT.

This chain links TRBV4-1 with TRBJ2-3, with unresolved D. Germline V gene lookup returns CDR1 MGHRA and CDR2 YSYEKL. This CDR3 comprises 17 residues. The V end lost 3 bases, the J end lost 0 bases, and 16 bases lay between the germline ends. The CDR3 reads CASSQPEKPSSTDTQYF. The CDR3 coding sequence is TGCGCCAGCAGCCAGCCCGAAAAGCCGAGTAGCACAGATACGCAGTATTTT.

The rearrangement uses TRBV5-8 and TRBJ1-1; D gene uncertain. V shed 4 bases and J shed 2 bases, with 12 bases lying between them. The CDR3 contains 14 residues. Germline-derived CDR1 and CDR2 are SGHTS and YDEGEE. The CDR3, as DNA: TGTGCCAGCAGCCCCGCGACAAGAAACACTGAAGCTTTCTTT. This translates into CASSPATRNTEAFF.

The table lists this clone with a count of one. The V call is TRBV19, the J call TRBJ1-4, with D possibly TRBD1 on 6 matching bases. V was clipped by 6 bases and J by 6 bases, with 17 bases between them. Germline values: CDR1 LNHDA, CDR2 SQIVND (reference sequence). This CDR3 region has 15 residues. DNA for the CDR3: TGTGCCAGTAGACGCGGACAGCCTGCCCATGAAAAACTGTTTTTT. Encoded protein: CASRRGQPAHEKLFF.

The CDR3 DNA reads TGCGCCAGCAGCCAAGACAATTCCAGGGCCGACTACACCTTC. This codes for CASSQDNSRADYTF. The J gene is TRBJ1-2, the V gene TRBV4-3, with D perhaps matching TRBD1 (5 bases). The CDR3 runs to 14 residues. V was cut by 0 bases and J by 10 bases, with 15 bases left in between. Germline V gene data show CDR1 as LGHNA and CDR2 as YSLEER.

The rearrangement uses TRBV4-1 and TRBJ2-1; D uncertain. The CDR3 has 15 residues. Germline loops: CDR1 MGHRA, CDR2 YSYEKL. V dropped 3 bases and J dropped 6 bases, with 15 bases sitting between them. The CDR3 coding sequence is TGCGCCAGCAGCCACTCCGTGACTGGCACCAATGAGCAGTTCTTC. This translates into CASSHSVTGTNEQFF.

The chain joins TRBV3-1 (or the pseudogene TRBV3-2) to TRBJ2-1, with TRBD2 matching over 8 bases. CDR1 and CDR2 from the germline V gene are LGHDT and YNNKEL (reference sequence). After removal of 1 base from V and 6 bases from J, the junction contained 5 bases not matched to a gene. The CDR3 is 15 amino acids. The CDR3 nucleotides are TGTGCCAGCAGCCAAGGAACTAGCGGTCGCAATGAGCAGTTCTTC. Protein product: CASSQGTSGRNEQFF.

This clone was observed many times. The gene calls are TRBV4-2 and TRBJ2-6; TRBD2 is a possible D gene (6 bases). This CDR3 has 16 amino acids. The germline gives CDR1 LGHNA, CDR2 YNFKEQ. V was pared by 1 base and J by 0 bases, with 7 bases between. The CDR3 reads CASSQGGDSGANVLTF. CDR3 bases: TGTGCCAGCAGCCAAGGCGGGGACTCTGGGGCCAACGTCCTGACTTTC.

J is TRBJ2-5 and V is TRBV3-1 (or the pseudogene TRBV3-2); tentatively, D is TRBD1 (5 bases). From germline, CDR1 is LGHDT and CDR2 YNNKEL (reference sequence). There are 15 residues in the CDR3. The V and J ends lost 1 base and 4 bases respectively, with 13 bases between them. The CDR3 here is CASSQGSGAAETQYF. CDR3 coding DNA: TGTGCCAGCAGCCAAGGAAGTGGGGCGGCAGAGACCCAGTACTTC.

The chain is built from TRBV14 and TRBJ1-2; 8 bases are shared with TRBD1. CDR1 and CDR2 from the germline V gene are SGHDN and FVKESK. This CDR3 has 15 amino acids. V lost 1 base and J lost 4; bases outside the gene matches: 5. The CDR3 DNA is TGTGCCAGCAGCCAAGTAGCAGGGGGCTTCTATGGCTACACCTTC. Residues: CASSQVAGGFYGYTF.

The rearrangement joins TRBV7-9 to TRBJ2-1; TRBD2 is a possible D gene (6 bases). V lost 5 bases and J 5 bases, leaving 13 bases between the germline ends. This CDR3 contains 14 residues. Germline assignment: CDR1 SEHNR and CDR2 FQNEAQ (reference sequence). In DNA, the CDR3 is TGTGCCAGCAGCGGGGTGGCGGGGAACAATGAGCAGTTCTTC. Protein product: CASSGVAGNNEQFF. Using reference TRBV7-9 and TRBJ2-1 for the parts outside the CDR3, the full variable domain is DTGVSQNPRHKITKRGQNVTFRCDPISEHNRLYWYRQTLGQGPEFLTYFQNEAQLEKSRLLSDRFSAERPKGSFSTLEIQRTEQGDSAMYLCASSGVAGNNEQFFGPGTRLTVL.